These T cell receptor beta chains were read from a single sample in a study of cytomegalovirus exposure and HLA in healthy donors. The table came from immunoSEQ multiplex PCR; TCRdb's copy has only in-frame clones and leaves some out. The data hold 200,000 to 250,000 clones, with approximately 78% observed a single time. The sample taken for sequencing was PBMCs. The receptors shown here come from a male donor in good health and CMV-seronegative. Both conserved end residues are part of each CDR3. D genes are given only for firm matches. Only some rows state a clone size, as once, few, many or a class for expanded clones.

V	size	J	length	D	DNA	CDR3
TRBV19	NA	TRBJ2-7	13	NA	TGTGCCAGTAGAAGCGGGCGAGGATACGAGCAGTACTTC	CASRSGRGYEQYF
TRBV29-1	NA	TRBJ2-1	14	TRBD2	TGCAGCGTAGGGACTAGCGGGAGGGCCGGGGAGCAGTTCTTC	CSVGTSGRAGEQFF
TRBV18	NA	TRBJ2-7	17	TRBD2	TGTGCCAGCTCACCTTATGGGACTAGCGGGATTACCCACGAGCAGTACTTC	CASSPYGTSGITHEQYF
TRBV20-1	NA	TRBJ2-1	11	NA	TGCAGTGTAGGAGGAGGGAATGAGCAGTTCTTC	CSVGGGNEQFF
TRBV5-4	NA	TRBJ1-2	16	NA	TGTGCCAGCAGACCGGTAAAGGGGCCAGAATTAGTGGGCTACACCTTC	CASRPVKGPELVGYTF
TRBV18	NA	TRBJ1-2	13	TRBD1	TGTGCCAGCTCACCCCGGGACAGTGACGGCTACACCTTC	CASSPRDSDGYTF
TRBV29-1	few	TRBJ2-5	12	NA	TGCAGCGTTGAAGATCTTAGAGAGACCCAGTACTTC	CSVEDLRETQYF
TRBV15	NA	TRBJ1-2	14	NA	TGTGCCACCAGCAGAGACAGGGGTGGGGATGGCTACACCTTC	CATSRDRGGDGYTF
TRBV7-6	NA	TRBJ2-2	15	NA	TGTGCCAGCAGCTTAGGACAGGATTACACCGGGGAGCTGTTTTTT	CASSLGQDYTGELFF
TRBV18	NA	TRBJ1-5	15	NA	TGTGCCAGCTCAGAGAACACGGGGACTGATCGGCCCCAGCATTTT	CASSENTGTDRPQHF
TRBV27	NA	TRBJ2-2	16	TRBD1	TGTGCCAGCAGTTTGACAAGGACAGGGAACACCGGGGAGCTGTTTTTT	CASSLTRTGNTGELFF
TRBV2	once	TRBJ2-4	16	NA	TGTGCCAGCAGGGGGGGGCCACCCTTAGCCAAAAACATTCAGTACTTC	CASRGGPPLAKNIQYF
TRBV2	NA	TRBJ1-5	14	TRBD1	TGTGCCAGCAGTCGGGACAGGGATAATCAGCCCCAGCATTTT	CASSRDRDNQPQHF
TRBV7-2	NA	TRBJ2-5	14	TRBD2	TGTGCCAGCAGCTTGTCCGGGAGGTCCGAGACCCAGTACTTC	CASSLSGRSETQYF
TRBV6-5	NA	TRBJ2-4	16	NA	TGTGCCAGCAGTTACAGTAGGGGACAAACAAAAAACATTCAGTACTTC	CASSYSRGQTKNIQYF
TRBV7-9	once	TRBJ2-3	13	NA	TGTGCCAGCAGCTTCGGTAGCGCCGATACGCAGTATTTT	CASSFGSADTQYF
TRBV7-3	NA	TRBJ2-3	15	NA	TGTGCCAGCAGCTTAAAGGGACACCACACAGATACGCAGTATTTT	CASSLKGHHTDTQYF
TRBV29-1	few	TRBJ2-1	11	NA	TGCAGCGTTGCCGGTGCGAGTGAGCAGTTCTTC	CSVAGASEQFF
TRBV30	NA	TRBJ2-1	11	NA	TGTGCCTTTGACAGGACCAATGAGCAGTTCTTC	CAFDRTNEQFF
TRBV10-3	once	TRBJ2-1	13	NA	TGTGCCATCAGTGCAAAGGGTAGCGATGAGCAGTTCTTC	CAISAKGSDEQFF
TRBV13	few	TRBJ1-1	14	NA	TGTGCCAGCAGCTTAGTACAGGGGAACACTGAAGCTTTCTTT	CASSLVQGNTEAFF
TRBV7-9	NA	TRBJ1-4	15	NA	TGTGCCAGCAGCTTGGCGGGGAATCTCTATGAAAAACTGTTTTTT	CASSLAGNLYEKLFF
TRBV9	NA	TRBJ2-2	15	NA	TGTGCCAGCAGCGTAGCAGCGAGGGCCGGCGGGGAGCTGTTTTTT	CASSVAARAGGELFF
TRBV5-8	NA	TRBJ2-7	16	TRBD1	TGTGCCAGCAGCTTACGTTTGGGGCAGGGGGCTGAGGAGCAGTACTTC	CASSLRLGQGAEEQYF
TRBV19	NA	TRBJ2-1	11	NA	TGTGCCAGTAGAACAGAGGGTGAGCAGTTCTTC	CASRTEGEQFF
TRBV6-5	few	TRBJ1-1	13	TRBD1	TGTGCCAGCAGCCAGGGGGCGTACACTGAAGCTTTCTTT	CASSQGAYTEAFF
TRBV18	NA	TRBJ1-1	15	NA	TGTGCCAGCTCACCGACCGTCCGGGTCCTCACTGAAGCTTTCTTT	CASSPTVRVLTEAFF
TRBV9	NA	TRBJ2-2	15	NA	TGTGCCAGCAGCGTCATAGCGAGTCGGGGCGGGGAGCTGTTTTTT	CASSVIASRGGELFF
TRBV5-1	NA	TRBJ1-5	15	NA	TGCGCCAGCAGCTTGGGAGGTCTTAGCAATCAGCCCCAGCATTTT	CASSLGGLSNQPQHF
TRBV10-1	NA	TRBJ2-2	14	TRBD1	TGCGCCAGCAGTAGAGACAGGGGGCCCGGGGAGCTGTTTTTT	CASSRDRGPGELFF
TRBV29-1	NA	TRBJ2-2	14	TRBD2	TGCAGCGTTGATCCGGGACTAGCCCCCGGGGAGCTGTTTTTT	CSVDPGLAPGELFF
TRBV5-6	NA	TRBJ2-7	16	NA	TGTGCCAGCAGCTTGGGAACCGGCGGTTCTTACTACGAGCAGTACTTC	CASSLGTGGSYYEQYF
TRBV5-1	NA	TRBJ2-7	15	NA	TGCGCCAGCAGCTTATTATGGGAGCCGGGCGGCGAGCAGTACTTC	CASSLLWEPGGEQYF
TRBV27	NA	TRBJ2-7	15	TRBD2	TGTGCCAGCAGAGCCGGACTAGCGGGGGTCTACGAGCAGTACTTC	CASRAGLAGVYEQYF
TRBV6-1	NA	TRBJ1-2	14	TRBD1	TGTGCCAGCAGTGTACAGGGGAGAGGCTATGGCTACACCTTC	CASSVQGRGYGYTF